This TCR beta chain was sequenced in a study of CD8 T cells in ankylosing spondylitis (TCRdb year 2017). For the wider study: To find TCR variants linked to disease, the study profiled T cell receptor beta repertoires in ankylosing spondylitis patients and healthy donors. The whole study cohort included about a hundred healthy donors and 20 to 25 ankylosing spondylitis patients. Peripheral blood was sampled, and synovial fluid was additionally collected from ankylosing spondylitis patients. The full study reports these points: A TCR beta motif of eight highly homologous amino acid variants appeared characteristic of blood from ankylosing spondylitis patients. Some of the motif variants had been reported before in the synovial fluid and blood of reactive arthritis patients, a finding that suggests common disease-initiation mechanisms. Significant enrichment of the disease-linked clones was reported in matched synovial fluid samples from ankylosing spondylitis patients. A CD8+ phenotype was shown by the disease-linked clones, which were found at relatively low frequencies in peripheral blood.

On this clonotype: Its antigen is not yet known. It has no much larger one-base neighbor in the sample; base qualities were not kept.

Sequencing was performed on an Illumina HiSeq 2500. Quantitative 5'-RACE with molecular barcodes was used to prepare TCR beta libraries. From the authors' description of their analysis: A new computational method based on a probabilistic model of VDJ rearrangement was used to identify disease-linked TCR variants. In-frame beta chains were kept once TCRdb had trimmed the public reads at Q25 with fastp and called clones with MiXCR. Rows with one shared CDR3 protein collapse into an entry with the most common genes and DNA. It is TCRdb's table, rather than the study itself, that gives the V and J calls and clone size. Across this sample there are 150,000 to 250,000 distinct CDR3 sequences, with roughly 13% seen only once. More than 15% of the sample is in the top ten clones. Looking up the germline V gene (reference sequence) yields CDR1 DFQATT and CDR2 SNEGSKA. Clipping removes 0 bases from V and 4 bases from J, with 9 as the unmatched junction base count. Taken from cysteine to phenylalanine, the CDR3 has 17 residues. Only the CDR3 region is kept as DNA, spanning 51 bases read in frame from base 1.

This TCR was sampled from a male donor with ankylosing spondylitis or in good health (not recorded which). The chain uses TRBV20-1 and TRBJ2-1; 10 junctional bases match TRBD2. The sequenced sample was blood, either unsorted or a sorted T cell fraction (not recorded which). The DNA sequence is as follows: TGCAGTGCTAGAGATGGAACTAGCGGGACAGTGTACAATGAGCAGTTCTTC. This gives the protein CSARDGTSGTVYNEQFF.